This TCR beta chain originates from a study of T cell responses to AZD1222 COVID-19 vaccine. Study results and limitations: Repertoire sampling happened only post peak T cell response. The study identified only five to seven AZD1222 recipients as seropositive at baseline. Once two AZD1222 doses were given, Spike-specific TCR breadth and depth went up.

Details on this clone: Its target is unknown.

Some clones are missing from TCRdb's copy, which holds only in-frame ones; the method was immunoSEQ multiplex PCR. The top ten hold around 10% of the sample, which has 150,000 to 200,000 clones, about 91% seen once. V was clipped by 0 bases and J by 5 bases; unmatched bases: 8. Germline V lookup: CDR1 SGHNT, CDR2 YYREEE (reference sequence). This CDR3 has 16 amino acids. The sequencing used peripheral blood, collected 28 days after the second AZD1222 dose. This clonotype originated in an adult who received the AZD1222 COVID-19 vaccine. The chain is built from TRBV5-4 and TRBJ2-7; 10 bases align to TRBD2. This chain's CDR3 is CASSLGTAGGPDEQYF. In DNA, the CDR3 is TGTGCCAGCAGCTTGGGAACAGCGGGGGGGCCGGACGAGCAGTACTTC.